This TCR beta chain originates from a study of blood T cell repertoires in COVID-19. Across the whole study: Spain, Italy and the United States supplied samples that represented acute and convalescent COVID-19. Sources were T cells, B-cell-depleted T cells, or PBMCs; the material itself was cDNA or gDNA.

The CDR3 runs 13 residues. Germline values: CDR1 SGHNT, CDR2 YYREEE (reference sequence). The V end lost 4 bases, the J end lost 2 bases, and 9 bases lay between the germline ends. Original processing notes: Amplification from reference gene primers served as the basis for estimated nucleated cell counts. Some clones are missing from TCRdb's copy, which holds only in-frame ones; the method was immunoSEQ multiplex PCR. The V and J calls and clone size are taken from that table; D and trimming were inferred from the DNA. The data show 55,000 to 80,000 clones, roughly 90% seen once. The sequence came from a man aged 45-65 years with acute or convalescent COVID-19. Sequenced input: peripheral blood. The chain has TRBV5-4 and TRBJ1-2; TRBD1 is a possible D gene (6 bases). CDR3 amino acids: CASSPDSNYGYTF. CDR3 DNA: TGTGCCAGCAGCCCGGACAGCAACTATGGCTACACCTTC.